This T cell receptor beta chain was sequenced in a study of T cell responses to AZD1222 COVID-19 vaccine. Only in-frame clones appear in the TCRdb table, and some are missing; sequencing was by immunoSEQ multiplex PCR. The table lists around 150,000 clones, roughly 94% of them singletons. Second-dose timings of about 4 or about 12 weeks were pooled. Study findings and constraints: As reported, nearly half of all spike-specific TCRs target variant regions that are unmutated. The span of vaccine-associated CD4 TCRs extended across spike, with dominance at 160-218 and 743-854.

V was pared by 3 bases and J by 7 bases, with 9 bases of the junction left unmatched. The CDR3 is 16 amino acids. CDR1 SNHLY and CDR2 FYNNEI come from the germline V gene. This clone occurred once. Antigen: not known. The source was peripheral blood, collected 28 days after the second AZD1222 dose. The clonotype was recovered from an adult who received the AZD1222 COVID-19 vaccine. This rearrangement joins TRBV2 to TRBJ2-1; 10 bases match TRBD2. The DNA for the CDR3 is TGTGCCAGCAGTGATGAACTAGCGGGATATCTAAATGAGCAGTTCTTC. Amino acids: CASSDELAGYLNEQFF.